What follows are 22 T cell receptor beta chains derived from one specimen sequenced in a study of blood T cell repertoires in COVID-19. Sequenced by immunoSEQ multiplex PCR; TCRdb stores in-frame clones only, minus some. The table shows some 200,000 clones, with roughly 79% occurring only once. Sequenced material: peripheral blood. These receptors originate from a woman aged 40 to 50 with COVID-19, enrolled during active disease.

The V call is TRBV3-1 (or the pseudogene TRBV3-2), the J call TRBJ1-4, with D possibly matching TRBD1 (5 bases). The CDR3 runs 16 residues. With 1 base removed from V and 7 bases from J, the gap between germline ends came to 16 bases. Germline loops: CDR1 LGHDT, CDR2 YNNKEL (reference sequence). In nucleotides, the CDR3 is TGTGCCAGCAGCCAAGGGTTAGGGGCTTCGAGTGAAAAACTGTTTTTT. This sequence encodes CASSQGLGASSEKLFF.

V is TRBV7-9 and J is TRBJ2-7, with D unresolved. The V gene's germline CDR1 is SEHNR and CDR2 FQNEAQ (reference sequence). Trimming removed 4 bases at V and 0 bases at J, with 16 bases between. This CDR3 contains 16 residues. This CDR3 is CASSYGDPNPSYEQYF. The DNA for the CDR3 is TGTGCCAGCAGCTATGGAGACCCCAATCCCTCCTACGAGCAGTACTTC.

The CDR3 DNA reads as TGTGCCAGTAGACCGCTAGCGGGGGAGCACAATGAGCAGTTCTTC. It encodes CASRPLAGEHNEQFF. The chain has TRBV19 and TRBJ2-1; TRBD2 matches 10 bases. The CDR3 sequence is 15 residues long. V lost 6 bases, J lost 5 bases, and 7 bases stayed unmatched. The germline gives CDR1 LNHDA, CDR2 SQIVND (reference sequence).

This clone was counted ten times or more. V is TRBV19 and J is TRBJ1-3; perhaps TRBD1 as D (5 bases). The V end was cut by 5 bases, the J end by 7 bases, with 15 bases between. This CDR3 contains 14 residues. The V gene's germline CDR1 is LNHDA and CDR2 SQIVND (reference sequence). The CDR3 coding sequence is TGTGCCAGTAGTTTCCAGGGTGCTTCGAACACCATATATTTT. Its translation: CASSFQGASNTIYF. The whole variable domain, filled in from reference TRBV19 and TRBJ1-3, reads DGGITQSPKYLFRKEGQNVTLSCEQNLNHDAMYWYRQDPGQGLRLIYYSQIVNDFQKGDIAEGYSVSREKKESFPLTVTSAQKNPTAFYLCASSFQGASNTIYFGEGSWLTVV.

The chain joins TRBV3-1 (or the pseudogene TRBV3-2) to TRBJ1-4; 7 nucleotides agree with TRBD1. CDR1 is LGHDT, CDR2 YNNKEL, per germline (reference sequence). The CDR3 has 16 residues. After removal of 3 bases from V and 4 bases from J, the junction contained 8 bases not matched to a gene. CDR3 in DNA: TGTGCCAGCAGCCAGGAGACAGGGCTTAGTAATGAAAAACTGTTTTTT. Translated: CASSQETGLSNEKLFF.

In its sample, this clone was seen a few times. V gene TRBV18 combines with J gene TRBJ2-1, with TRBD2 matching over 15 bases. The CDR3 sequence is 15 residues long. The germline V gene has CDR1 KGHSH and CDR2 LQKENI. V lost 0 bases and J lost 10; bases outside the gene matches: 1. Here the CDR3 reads CASSPPGLAGGEQFF. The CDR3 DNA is TGTGCCAGCTCACCACCGGGACTAGCGGGAGGAGAGCAGTTCTTC.

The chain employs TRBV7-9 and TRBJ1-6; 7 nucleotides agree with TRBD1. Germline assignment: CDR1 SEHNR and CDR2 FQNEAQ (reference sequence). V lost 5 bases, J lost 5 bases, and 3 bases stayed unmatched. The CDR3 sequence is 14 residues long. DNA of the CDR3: TGTGCCAGCAGCCCGGGGACAGATAATTCACCCCTCCACTTT. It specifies CASSPGTDNSPLHF.

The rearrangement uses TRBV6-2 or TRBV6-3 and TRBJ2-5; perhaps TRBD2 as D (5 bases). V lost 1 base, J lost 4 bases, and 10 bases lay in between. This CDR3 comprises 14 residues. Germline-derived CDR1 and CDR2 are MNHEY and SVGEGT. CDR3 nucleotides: TGTGCCAGCAGTTACTTGGTGGCGGGAGAGACCCAGTACTTC. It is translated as CASSYLVAGETQYF.

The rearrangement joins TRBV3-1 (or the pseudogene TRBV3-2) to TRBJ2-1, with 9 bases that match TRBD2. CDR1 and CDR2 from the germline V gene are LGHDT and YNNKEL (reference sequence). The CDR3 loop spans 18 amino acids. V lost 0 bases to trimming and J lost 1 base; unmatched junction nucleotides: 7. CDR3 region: CASSQDPIAGASYNEQFF. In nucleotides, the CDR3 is TGTGCCAGCAGCCAAGACCCTATAGCGGGAGCGTCCTACAATGAGCAGTTCTTC.

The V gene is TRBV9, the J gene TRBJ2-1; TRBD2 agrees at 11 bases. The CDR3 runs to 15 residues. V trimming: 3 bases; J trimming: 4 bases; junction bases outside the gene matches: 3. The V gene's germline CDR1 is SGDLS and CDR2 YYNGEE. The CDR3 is CASSATSGGYNEQFF. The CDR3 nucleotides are TGTGCCAGCAGCGCCACTAGCGGGGGATACAATGAGCAGTTCTTC.

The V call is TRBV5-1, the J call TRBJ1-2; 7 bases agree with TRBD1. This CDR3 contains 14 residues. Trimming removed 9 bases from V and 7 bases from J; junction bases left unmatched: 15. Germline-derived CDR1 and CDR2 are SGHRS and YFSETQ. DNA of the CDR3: TGCGCCACCCGACAGGGAACCTCTTCCTTTGGCTACACCTTC. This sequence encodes CATRQGTSSFGYTF.

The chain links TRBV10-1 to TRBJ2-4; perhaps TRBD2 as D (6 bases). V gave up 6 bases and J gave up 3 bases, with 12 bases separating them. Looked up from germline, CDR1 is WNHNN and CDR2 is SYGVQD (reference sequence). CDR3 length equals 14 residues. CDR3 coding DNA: TGCGCCAGCAGCCCTACCGGGGGCAAAAACATTCAGTACTTC. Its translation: CASSPTGGKNIQYF.

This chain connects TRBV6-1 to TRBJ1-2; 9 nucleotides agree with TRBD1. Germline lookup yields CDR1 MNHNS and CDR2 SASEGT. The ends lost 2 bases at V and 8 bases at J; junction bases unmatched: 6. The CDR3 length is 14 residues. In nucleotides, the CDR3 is TGTGCCAGCAGTGAACTTACAGGGGGCGCGGGCTACACCTTC. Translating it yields CASSELTGGAGYTF.

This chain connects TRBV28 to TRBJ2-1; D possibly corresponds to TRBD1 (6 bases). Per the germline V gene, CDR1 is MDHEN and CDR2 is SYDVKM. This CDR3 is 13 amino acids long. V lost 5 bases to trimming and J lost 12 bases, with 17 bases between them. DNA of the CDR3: TGTGCCAGCAGTACCACAGGGCTCAGGGGGCAGTTCTTC. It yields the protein CASSTTGLRGQFF.

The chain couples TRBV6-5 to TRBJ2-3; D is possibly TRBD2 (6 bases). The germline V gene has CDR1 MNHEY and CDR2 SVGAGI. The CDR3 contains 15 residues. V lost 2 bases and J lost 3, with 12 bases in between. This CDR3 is CASSYLSRGTDTQYF. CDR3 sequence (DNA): TGTGCCAGCAGTTACCTATCTCGGGGGACAGATACGCAGTATTTT.

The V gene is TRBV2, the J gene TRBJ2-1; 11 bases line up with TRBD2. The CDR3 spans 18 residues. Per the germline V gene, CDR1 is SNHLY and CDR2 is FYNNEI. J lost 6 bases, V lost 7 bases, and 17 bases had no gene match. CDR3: CASIYVVSGRGGVNEQFF. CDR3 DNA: TGTGCCAGCATTTACGTGGTTAGCGGGAGGGGAGGGGTCAATGAGCAGTTCTTC.

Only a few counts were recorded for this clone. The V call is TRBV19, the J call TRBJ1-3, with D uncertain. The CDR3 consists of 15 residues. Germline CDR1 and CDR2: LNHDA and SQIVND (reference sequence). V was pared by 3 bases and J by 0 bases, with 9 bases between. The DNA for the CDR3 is TGTGCCAGTAGTATCGGAGGGATCTCTGGAAACACCATATATTTT. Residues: CASSIGGISGNTIYF.

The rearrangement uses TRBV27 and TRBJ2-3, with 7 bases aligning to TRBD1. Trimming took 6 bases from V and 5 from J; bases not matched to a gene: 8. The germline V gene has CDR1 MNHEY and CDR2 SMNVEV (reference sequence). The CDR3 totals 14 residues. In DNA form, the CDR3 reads TGTGCCAGCAGAAAGACAGGGCGGAAAGATACGCAGTATTTT. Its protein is CASRKTGRKDTQYF.

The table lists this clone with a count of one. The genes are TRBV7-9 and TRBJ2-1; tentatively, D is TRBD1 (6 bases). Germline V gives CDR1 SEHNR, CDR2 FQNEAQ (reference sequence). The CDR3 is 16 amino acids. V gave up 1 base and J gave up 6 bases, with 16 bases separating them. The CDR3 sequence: CASSLVGLGAANEQFF. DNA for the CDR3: TGTGCCAGCAGCTTAGTTGGTCTGGGGGCGGCCAATGAGCAGTTCTTC.

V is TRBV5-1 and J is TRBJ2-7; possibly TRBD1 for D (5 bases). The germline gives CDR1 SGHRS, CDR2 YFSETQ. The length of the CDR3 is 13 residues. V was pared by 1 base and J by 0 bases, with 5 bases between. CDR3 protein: CASSLRGSYEQYF. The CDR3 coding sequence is TGCGCCAGCAGCTTGAGGGGCTCCTACGAGCAGTACTTC. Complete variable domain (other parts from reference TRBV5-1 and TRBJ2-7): KAGVTQTPRYLIKTRGQQVTLSCSPISGHRSVSWYQQTPGQGLQFLFEYFSETQRNKGNFPGRFSGRQFSNSRSEMNVSTLELGDSALYLCASSLRGSYEQYFGPGTRLTVT.

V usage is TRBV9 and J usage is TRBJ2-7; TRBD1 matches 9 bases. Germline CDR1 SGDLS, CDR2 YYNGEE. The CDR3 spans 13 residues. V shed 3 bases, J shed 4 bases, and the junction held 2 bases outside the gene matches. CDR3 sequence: CASSAGTGYEQYF. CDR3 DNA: TGTGCCAGCAGCGCCGGGACAGGGTACGAGCAGTACTTC.

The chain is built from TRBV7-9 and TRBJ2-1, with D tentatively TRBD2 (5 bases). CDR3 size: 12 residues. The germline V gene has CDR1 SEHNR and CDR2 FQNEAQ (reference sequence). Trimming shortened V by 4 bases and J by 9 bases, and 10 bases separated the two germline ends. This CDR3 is CASSYGEGEQFF. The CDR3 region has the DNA TGTGCCAGCAGCTACGGGGAAGGTGAGCAGTTCTTC.